These T cell receptor beta chains were read from a single sample in a study of blood T cell repertoires in COVID-19. TCRdb's table, derived via immunoSEQ multiplex PCR, lists solely in-frame clones and lacks some. This table holds about 92,000 clones, around nine tenths found once. Sequencing was carried out using peripheral blood. The receptors come from a woman in her fifties or sixties with COVID-19, enrolled during active disease. CDR3s include the opening cysteine and the closing phenylalanine or tryptophan.

j_call v_call cdr3_aa
TRBJ1-1 TRBV19 CASSGTGLSFF
TRBJ2-7 TRBV19 CASSRPKQGYYEQYF
TRBJ2-5 TRBV5-1 CASSLPSGGAPEIQYF
TRBJ2-5 TRBV11-2 CASSTRGTGQETQYF
TRBJ2-2 TRBV28 CASIDSSGELFF
TRBJ2-7 TRBV3-1/TRBV3-2 CASSSSGLPYEQYF
TRBJ1-5 TRBV3-1/TRBV3-2 CASSQERQGNYQPQHF
TRBJ2-3 TRBV6-2/TRBV6-3 CASSSSGGTGGSTDTQYF
TRBJ1-4 TRBV20-1 CSASIPGLNEKLFF
TRBJ2-1 TRBV6-6 CASTSTGAGYNEQFF
TRBJ1-4 TRBV5-1 CASSLEVTGSEKLFF
TRBJ2-7 TRBV4-3 CASSQDHNSLDEQYF
TRBJ2-1 TRBV7-2 CASSLERQSGSYNEQFF
TRBJ1-4 TRBV7-7 CASSSGQSSYEKLFF
TRBJ2-1 TRBV11-2 CASSLGGTARYNEQFF
TRBJ2-7 TRBV3-1/TRBV3-2 CASSQGLGGHEQYF
TRBJ1-5 TRBV9 CASSVGPDGGRGRQPQHF
TRBJ2-1 TRBV7-3 CASSKTGAISNEQFF
TRBJ2-7 TRBV6-5 CASRSLSLLYEQYF
TRBJ2-2 TRBV30 CAWAIGGTTGELFF
TRBJ2-1 TRBV7-2 CASSRELAWSEQFF
TRBJ1-1 TRBV2 CASTTGRNTEAFF
TRBJ1-5 TRBV5-5 CASSLSFVNSYQPQHF
TRBJ2-3 TRBV11-2 CASSLDAGGADTQYF
TRBJ1-1 TRBV7-6 CASSDTRAPRAFF
TRBJ1-2 TRBV12-3/TRBV12-4 CASSRSSDGYTF
TRBJ1-5 TRBV19 CASKKRTAQSNQPQHF
TRBJ1-4 TRBV7-2 CASSPSDEKLFF
TRBJ2-1 TRBV5-6 CASSPQGRTEQFF
TRBJ2-5 TRBV5-1 CASSTATDRGGETQYF
TRBJ1-5 TRBV3-1/TRBV3-2 CASSQDSGQGPRGLSNQPQHF
TRBJ1-3 TRBV18 CASSPPGSSGNTIYF
TRBJ2-2 TRBV6-2/TRBV6-3 CASSPRGLARVELFF
TRBJ1-1 TRBV6-5 CASSYSGSGNTEAFF
TRBJ1-5 TRBV19 CASSHGSQGHQPQHF
TRBJ2-7 TRBV23-1 CASSRGTGGTSSYEQYF
TRBJ2-3 TRBV18 CASSPRGTSGSDTQYF
TRBJ2-7 TRBV19 CASSFGTASYEQYF
TRBJ2-7 TRBV19 CASSGTGANTYEQYF
TRBJ1-3 TRBV9 CASSVDGGTRNTIYF
TRBJ1-1 TRBV3-1/TRBV3-2 CASTSFGNTEAFF
TRBJ2-7 TRBV19 CASSPNQLPEQYF
TRBJ2-7 TRBV4-3 CASSQVGQLGEQYF
TRBJ2-4 TRBV28 CATNSFLAKNIQYF
TRBJ1-6 TRBV2 CASSGTGGSPLHF
TRBJ1-3 TRBV5-1 CASSSGFTGTDPGNTIYF
TRBJ2-1 TRBV18 CASSPGQGGYNEQFF
TRBJ1-2 TRBV9 CASSADRVYGYTF
TRBJ1-4 TRBV18 CASSSQSSRGLELFF
TRBJ1-1 TRBV6-6 CASSYSLNTEAFF
TRBJ2-2 TRBV15 CATSGYSGVGTGELFF
TRBJ1-1 TRBV27 CASSSSPTGGTEAFF